This TCR beta chain emerged from a study of T-cell memory formation after mild COVID-19. Study-wide results and limits: Researchers found some responding clones in pre-infection memory, a sign that cross-reactive memory joined. CD8+ contracting clones occupied EMRA, while CD4+ ones occupied mainly CM and EM. What remained unconfirmed was the SARS-CoV-2 specificity of second-wave clones peaking on day 37. The study found balanced CD4/CD8 in clones contracting day 15 to 85 and a CD4+ lean in later expanders.

With respect to this clonotype: Its antigen is as yet unknown.

TCRdb called the 5' RACE reads again in MiXCR, with one record for every CDR3 protein. The sample holds some 130,000 distinct CDR3 sequences, 15% to 20% seen once. V was clipped by 1 base and J by 0 bases; unmatched bases: 2. CDR1 and CDR2 from the germline V gene are SGHTA and FQGNSA. There are 16 residues in the CDR3. This chain links TRBV7-2 with TRBJ1-1, with TRBD1 identical over 10 bases. This receptor was obtained from a man younger than 30 who had mild COVID-19 (a few samples of this study predate the infection). Cell type and time point are not known. What was sequenced was PBMCs or a T cell subset sorted from them (not recorded which). The DNA for the CDR3 is TGTGCCAGCAGCTTAGGACAGGGGGCTATGAACACTGAAGCTTTCTTT. Protein sequence: CASSLGQGAMNTEAFF. The whole variable domain, filled in from reference TRBV7-2 and TRBJ1-1, reads GAGVSQSPSNKVTEKGKDVELRCDPISGHTALYWYRQSLGQGLEFLIYFQGNSAPDKSGLPSDRFSAERTGGSVSTLTIQRTQQEDSAVYLCASSLGQGAMNTEAFFGQGTRLTVV.